This T cell receptor beta chain was retrieved from a study of neurological immune-mediated disorders. TCRdb ran MiXCR on the 5' RACE reads and lists one entry per CDR3 protein. Of 27,000 or so distinct CDR3 sequences detected, 3.3% appear once; the ten largest clones hold 6% to 8%. V was clipped by 6 bases and J by 5 bases, with 7 bases between them. The CDR3 totals 11 residues. This clonotype was seen repeatedly, ten times or more. This TCR was recovered from a woman in her twenties or thirties with multiple sclerosis. The chain carries TRBV12-3 or TRBV12-4 and TRBJ1-1; D is undetermined. The sequenced sample was PBMCs. The CDR3 is CASRLRTEAFF. The CDR3 bases are TGTGCCAGCAGGCTCAGGACTGAAGCTTTCTTT.